The clone carrying this T cell receptor (beta chain) occurred a few times. The target antigen is unknown. This CDR3 spans 11 amino acids. Germline V gene lookup returns CDR1 SGHAT and CDR2 FQNNGV. V shed 5 bases and J shed 12 bases, with 10 bases lying between them. This specimen belongs to a study of cytomegalovirus exposure and HLA in healthy donors. General study results and limits: Reported results showed that the classifier diagnosed cytomegalovirus status with high specificity and sensitivity. In vitro confirmation showed a few CMV-associated chains to be CMV antigen specific.

Sequencing was performed with immunoSEQ multiplex PCR; in TCRdb, only in-frame clones are kept and a portion is missing. Seen here are some 150,000 clones, about 86% observed once, and the top ten hold around 2.1%. The sequence was collected from a human donor in good health. The chain links TRBV11-2 to TRBJ1-4; D call uncertain. The specimen sequenced was PBMCs. In DNA, the CDR3 is TGTGCCAGCAGCGCCGCGAGGGAACTGTTTTTT. Translated, it gives CASSAARELFF.